This is a list of T cell receptor beta chains from one sample in a study of blood T cell repertoires in COVID-19. Here immunoSEQ multiplex PCR was the method, and the copy in TCRdb shows in-frame clones only, minus some. This sample yields about 150,000 clones, of which roughly four fifths are seen a single time; less than 4% belongs to the top ten. The sequencing sample was made of PBMCs or T cells enriched from blood (not recorded which). These receptors came from a woman in her 50s with acute COVID-19. Both conserved end residues are part of each CDR3. The D gene is left open where the match is weak. Rows may omit the clone size; those that give it use once, few, many or a size class.

V gene	clone size	D gene	J gene	CDR3 DNA	CDR3 protein
TRBV29-1	-	-	TRBJ1-2	TGCAGCGCTGAGTGGCAGGGTGAGGCTGGCTACACCTTC	CSAEWQGEAGYTF
TRBV10-1	-	TRBD1	TRBJ1-3	TGCGCCAGCAGTGAGAACAGCCAAGAGGGGGCCACCATATATTTT	CASSENSQEGATIYF
TRBV7-3	-	TRBD2	TRBJ2-1	TGTGCCAGCAGCATTAGCGGGGGTAACAATGAGCAGTTCTTC	CASSISGGNNEQFF
TRBV7-8	few	-	TRBJ1-4	TGTGCCAGCCCCTCCCGAGACATCACTAATGAAAAACTGTTTTTT	CASPSRDITNEKLFF
TRBV18	-	-	TRBJ1-1	TGTGCCAGCTCACCACGCTCAGGTCAGAACACTGAAGCTTTCTTT	CASSPRSGQNTEAFF
TRBV6-2/TRBV6-3	once	-	TRBJ1-5	TGTGCCAGCAGTGGACAGCCCCGAGGTCAGCCCCAGCATTTT	CASSGQPRGQPQHF
TRBV9	-	TRBD1	TRBJ2-7	TGTGCCAGCAGCGTAGGTGGGACAGGGGCCGACGAGCAGTACTTC	CASSVGGTGADEQYF
TRBV12-3/TRBV12-4	-	-	TRBJ1-2	TGTGCCAGCAGTTTGGGCGGGACCTATGGCTACACCTTC	CASSLGGTYGYTF
TRBV11-2	-	TRBD1	TRBJ1-3	TGTGCCAGCAGCTGGGACAGGGAGTCTGGAAACACCATATATTTT	CASSWDRESGNTIYF
TRBV5-1	-	TRBD2	TRBJ2-2	TGCGCCAGCAGCCTACTAGCGGGAGGTGGAACCGGGGAGCTGTTTTTT	CASSLLAGGGTGELFF
TRBV24-1	-	TRBD2	TRBJ2-3	TGTGCCACCAGGGGGACTAGCGGGGATACGCAGTATTTT	CATRGTSGDTQYF
TRBV5-1	-	-	TRBJ2-2	TGCGCCAGCACACTGGCGGGTGTCACCGGGGAGCTGTTTTTT	CASTLAGVTGELFF
TRBV19	-	-	TRBJ1-2	TGTGCCAGTAGTATGCCCGGGACTCCGGAGGGTTATGGCTACACCTTC	CASSMPGTPEGYGYTF
TRBV7-9	-	-	TRBJ1-1	TGTGCCAGCAGCGCCGGCATGGGGGGACGCACTGAAGCTTTCTTT	CASSAGMGGRTEAFF
TRBV7-9	-	-	TRBJ2-2	TGTGCCAGCAGCTTAGCTCGCCAGGGGGGAAGAGGGGAGCTGTTTTTT	CASSLARQGGRGELFF
TRBV30	-	-	TRBJ1-1	TGTGCCTGGAGTGTAGGAGGCACTGAAGCTTTCTTT	CAWSVGGTEAFF
TRBV9	few	TRBD1	TRBJ2-2	TGTGCCAGCAGCGGGACAGGGTGGGACACCGGGGAGCTGTTTTTT	CASSGTGWDTGELFF
TRBV27	-	TRBD1	TRBJ1-5	TGTGCCAGTTCCCGGGTGGGGACAGAAAACCAGCCCCAGCATTTT	CASSRVGTENQPQHF
TRBV19	-	-	TRBJ2-5	TGTGCCAGTAGCCCGTCCTCGGAGACCCAGTACTTC	CASSPSSETQYF
TRBV3-1/TRBV3-2	-	-	TRBJ2-7	TGTGCCAGCAGCCAACTGGGGGCTCACGAGCAGTACTTC	CASSQLGAHEQYF